This T cell receptor beta chain was sequenced in a study of patients and donors after allogeneic stem cell transplantation. TCRdb re-called the RT-PCR reads with MiXCR, one entry per CDR3 protein. Of under 200,000 distinct CDR3 sequences detected, about 32% appear once; the ten largest clones hold less than 3.5%. CDR1 LGHDT and CDR2 YNNKEL come from the germline V gene (reference sequence). The CDR3 contains 13 residues. The V end was cut by 3 bases, the J end by 5 bases, with 10 bases between. The sample taken for sequencing was blood, either unsorted or a sorted T cell fraction (not recorded which). This rearrangement joins TRBV3-1 to TRBJ1-1; D not resolved. The origin of this receptor is a human donor who was either an allogeneic HSCT recipient or a stem cell or donor lymphocyte infusion donor (not recorded which). It is not recorded whose cells these are; they may come from a transplant donor. DNA for the CDR3: TGTGCCAGCAGCCAGGTCAGGTGGACTGAAGCTTTCTTT. This encodes CASSQVRWTEAFF.